A selection of T cell receptor beta chains follows, all from one sample in a study of blood T cells in healthy people across ages. TCRdb fed the 5' RACE reads into MiXCR, producing one record per CDR3 protein. The sample includes about 800,000 distinct CDR3 sequences, roughly 25% of them seen just once. These data were also reused for a study on T cells of mothers and their children.

The sequencing input was blood. The receptors here all came from a boy aged 5-17 years in good health. Both conserved end residues are part of each CDR3. The D gene is left open where the match is weak. For some rows the clone size is stated as once, few or many, or as a class when expanded; others skip it.

V	D	size	J	DNA	CDR3
TRBV20-1	TRBD2	NA	TRBJ2-3	TGCAGTGCTAGAGCCCTCCGCCCGGGGGGGCTTTTTACAGATACGCAGTATTTT	CSARALRPGGLFTDTQYF
TRBV5-1	NA	few	TRBJ1-5	TGCGCCAGCAGCCTGAGTGGTGAGGTTGGGCAGCCCCAGCATTTT	CASSLSGEVGQPQHF
TRBV7-9	NA	many	TRBJ2-3	TGTGCCAGCAGCTTAGCGCAGAGAGATACGCAGTATTTT	CASSLAQRDTQYF
TRBV29-1	TRBD1	few	TRBJ2-5	TGCAGCGGACAGACAGGGGGCCAAGAGACCCAGTACTTC	CSGQTGGQETQYF
TRBV15	NA	NA	TRBJ1-3	TGTGCCACCAGCAGAGATATTACGGGAAACACCATATATTTT	CATSRDITGNTIYF
TRBV28	TRBD1	once	TRBJ2-3	TGTGCCAGCAGTCCTCACCATGGACAGGTTGGATGGGAGACCCAGTACTTT	CASSPHHGQVGWETQYF
TRBV20-1	TRBD2	few	TRBJ2-1	TGCAGTGCTCATGCCCGACTAGCGGGAAACAATGAGCAGTTCTTC	CSAHARLAGNNEQFF
TRBV29-1	NA	few	TRBJ2-2	TGCATGGTCCCAGGGGCTCCTCGGGAGCTGTTTTTT	CMVPGAPRELFF
TRBV15	NA	few	TRBJ2-7	TGTGCCACCGGGCGCAGTATCTCCTACGAGCAGTACTTC	CATGRSISYEQYF
TRBV29-1	NA	few	TRBJ2-1	TGCAGCGTTGAAGATATCGGCAGGGTCGTTGAGCAGTTCTTC	CSVEDIGRVVEQFF
TRBV4-2	NA	few	TRBJ2-5	TGTGCCAGCAGCCAAGATGGGTTAGGGGGAGCGGAGACCCAGTACTTC	CASSQDGLGGAETQYF
TRBV30	NA	few	TRBJ1-1	TGTGCCTGGAGTGTATTAGGGGGGGAGGGAGCCTCTGAAGCTTTCTTT	CAWSVLGGEGASEAFF
TRBV29-1	TRBD1	NA	TRBJ1-2	TGCAGCGTTGCAACAGGGGGCGATCGGGATGGTTACACCTTC	CSVATGGDRDGYTF
TRBV27	TRBD1	NA	TRBJ2-3	TGTGCCAGCAGTTTAGTCGACAGGGATTATACGCAGTATTTT	CASSLVDRDYTQYF
TRBV7-9	NA	NA	TRBJ2-1	TGTGCCAGCAGCTTAACAGCGACACCCTACAATGAGCAGTTCTTC	CASSLTATPYNEQFF
TRBV6-6	TRBD1	NA	TRBJ1-1	TGTGCCAGCAGTACCGGGACAGGGGGTGTCTCCCAGGCTTTCTTT	CASSTGTGGVSQAFF
TRBV24-1	NA	few	TRBJ2-1	TGTGCCACCAGTGATTTCGGAGGGGGCTTGTACAATGAGCAGTTCTTC	CATSDFGGGLYNEQFF
TRBV18	NA	few	TRBJ2-1	TGTGCCAGCTCTCATGGGGCCCTAATGTTCAATGAGCAGTTCTTC	CASSHGALMFNEQFF
TRBV6-1	TRBD2	NA	TRBJ2-5	TGTGCCAGCAGTGGAGGGACTAGCGGGGGGGTACAAGAGACCCAGTACTTC	CASSGGTSGGVQETQYF
TRBV7-9	TRBD1	few	TRBJ1-3	TGTGCCAGCAGCTTAGCCGGACAGGGCTCTGGAAACACCATATATTTT	CASSLAGQGSGNTIYF
TRBV6-5	NA	few	TRBJ2-2	TGTGCCAGCAGTTACTCGAATCAGTTAACAGGGGAGCTGTTTTTT	CASSYSNQLTGELFF
TRBV10-3	NA	few	TRBJ2-5	TGTGCCATCAGTGAGTCCCTTGGGGGGCTGGGAGAGACCCAGTACTTC	CAISESLGGLGETQYF
TRBV9	TRBD2	few	TRBJ2-2	TGTGCCAGCAGCGTAGATCCCCCTAGCGGGGTATACACCGGGGAGCTGTTTTTT	CASSVDPPSGVYTGELFF
TRBV6-2/TRBV6-3	TRBD1	NA	TRBJ1-2	TGTGCCAGCAGTTACGCGAGCCCCCCGACAGGGAAATCGTATGGCTACACCTTC	CASSYASPPTGKSYGYTF
TRBV4-3	NA	few	TRBJ1-2	TGCGCCAGCAGTCAAGATAATGGGAACTCCTATGGCTACACCTTC	CASSQDNGNSYGYTF
TRBV9	TRBD1	NA	TRBJ2-3	TGTGCCAGCAGCGACGGGGACAGGAATATTATCACAGATACGCAGTATTTT	CASSDGDRNIITDTQYF
TRBV5-1	NA	NA	TRBJ2-5	TGCGCCAGCAGCTTTGGGGGCGTCGGTTGGGAGCAGTACTTC	CASSFGGVGWEQYF
TRBV5-1	TRBD2	NA	TRBJ2-5	TGCGCCAGCAGCTTGGGCTCGACTTGCGGGAGTTGGGAGACCCAGTACTTC	CASSLGSTCGSWETQYF
TRBV27	NA	NA	TRBJ2-7	TGTGCCAGCAGTACAGGGCTGGACGAGCAGTACTTC	CASSTGLDEQYF
TRBV7-2	NA	few	TRBJ2-2	TGTGCCAGCAGCTTCGGAGAAGGGGAGCTGTTTTTT	CASSFGEGELFF
TRBV20-1	NA	NA	TRBJ1-5	TGCAGTGCTAGCTGGGCAAAGAATCAGCCCCCGCATTTT	CSASWAKNQPPHF
TRBV4-3	NA	NA	TRBJ1-4	TGCGCCAGCAGCCAAGAGGCCAGGGGCACAGGGAATGAAAAACTGTTTTTT	CASSQEARGTGNEKLFF
TRBV12-3/TRBV12-4	NA	NA	TRBJ2-6	TGTGCCAGCAGTTTGGCAGGGGAACCCTCTGGGGCCAACGTCCTGACTTTC	CASSLAGEPSGANVLTF
TRBV6-2/TRBV6-3	NA	few	TRBJ2-1	TGTGCCAGCAGTTACACGAGCTCCTACAATGAGCAGTTCTTC	CASSYTSSYNEQFF
TRBV2	TRBD2	few	TRBJ2-7	TGTGCCAGCAGCACTAGCGGGAGTTACGAGCAGTACTTC	CASSTSGSYEQYF
TRBV6-5	NA	few	TRBJ2-5	TGTGCCAGCAGCCTAAAGGGGGAGACAGAAGAGACCCAGTACTTC	CASSLKGETEETQYF
TRBV6-1	NA	NA	TRBJ1-4	TGTGCCAGCAGTACCGGTACAGGAACAACTAATGAAAAACTGTTTTTT	CASSTGTGTTNEKLFF
TRBV25-1	NA	few	TRBJ2-5	TGTGCCAGCACGGGTTCCCAAGAGACCCAGTACTTC	CASTGSQETQYF
TRBV20-1	TRBD2	NA	TRBJ2-5	TGCAGTGCTAGACCACCTAGCGGCCAACGCGGTACCCAGTACTTC	CSARPPSGQRGTQYF